The entry below gives a single T cell receptor (beta chain) sequence along with its context. The antigen is undetermined. Via MiXCR, TCRdb re-called the reads, giving one row per CDR3 protein. The data contain some 6,500 distinct CDR3 sequences, around a sixth of them singletons. The entry originates in a study of liver allograft versus peripheral blood T cells. Across the study: The authors compared T cell receptor repertoires in transplanted livers with recipients' peripheral blood repertoires. Findings of the study overall: As reported, T cell receptor repertoires inside liver allografts differed from those present in peripheral blood.

This CDR3 comprises 16 residues. V lost 3 bases to trimming and J lost 4 bases, with 17 bases between them. CDR1 is SGDLS and CDR2 is YYNGEE in the germline V gene. This chain uses TRBV9 with TRBJ2-1; maybe TRBD2 (7 bases). This receptor was taken from a human patient who had a liver transplant. Some of the T cells might come from the graft donor. Written as DNA, the CDR3 is TGTGCCAGCAGCGCTCCGGGAGGACAGTTTTACAATGAGCAGTTCTTC. This codes for CASSAPGGQFYNEQFF.